This entry lists 13 T cell receptor beta chains sequenced from one sample in a study of blood T cell repertoires in COVID-19. TCRdb's table, derived via immunoSEQ multiplex PCR, lists solely in-frame clones and lacks some. The repertoire has hundreds of thousands of clones, 75% to 90% of them found once; the top ten carry 1% to 1.3%. Sequenced sample: PBMCs or T cells enriched from blood (not recorded which). These receptors were collected from a man aged 25-45 years who had recovered from COVID-19.

This chain uses TRBV7-6 with TRBJ2-7; 7 bases align to TRBD1. The CDR3 is 13 residues long. Germline CDR1 is SGHVS and CDR2 is FNYEAQ. V shed 5 bases and J 6 bases; nucleotides not matched to a gene: 7. CDR3 residues: CASSPRQGAEQYF. The CDR3 DNA reads as TGTGCCAGCAGCCCGAGACAGGGAGCCGAGCAGTACTTC. The full variable domain, with the rest looked up from reference TRBV7-6 and TRBJ2-7, is GAGVSQSPRYKVTKRGQDVALRCDPISGHVSLYWYRQALGQGPEFLTYFNYEAQQDKSGLPNDRFSAERPEGSISTLTIQRTEQRDSAMYRCASSPRQGAEQYFGPGTRLTVT.

The J gene is TRBJ1-2, the V gene TRBV2; D not certain. V lost 8 bases to trimming and J lost 4 bases, with 14 bases between them. The CDR3 spans 13 residues. Germline CDR1 is SNHLY and CDR2 is FYNNEI. This CDR3 is CASHGQPGYGYTF. The CDR3 bases are TGTGCCAGCCATGGGCAACCTGGCTATGGCTACACCTTC.

The chain has TRBV7-6 and TRBJ2-1; TRBD2 matches at 10 bases. Per germline, CDR1 SGHVS and CDR2 FNYEAQ. This CDR3 region has 17 residues. Trimming took 1 base from V and 4 from J; bases not matched to a gene: 7. CDR3 residues: CASSLGAGTSEYNEQFF. The CDR3 DNA follows: TGTGCCAGCAGCTTAGGGGCCGGGACTAGCGAGTACAATGAGCAGTTCTTC.

This chain uses TRBV10-1 with TRBJ2-5; D remains unclear. Germline V lookup: CDR1 WNHNN, CDR2 SYGVQD (reference sequence). There are 13 residues in the CDR3. The ends were cut back, 5 bases at V and 2 bases at J, with 9 bases in the middle. This CDR3 is CASSPTLQETQYF. The DNA of the CDR3 is TGCGCCAGCAGTCCGACTTTACAAGAGACCCAGTACTTC.

The chain combines TRBV7-9 with TRBJ2-3; 9 bases are a match to TRBD2. V trimming: 1 base; J trimming: 3 bases; junction bases outside the gene matches: 5. The CDR3 spans 16 residues. Germline V gene lookup returns CDR1 SEHNR and CDR2 FQNEAQ (reference sequence). In nucleotides, the CDR3 is TGTGCCAGCAGCTTAGGCCGGACTAGCGTTACAGATACGCAGTATTTT. The encoded protein is CASSLGRTSVTDTQYF.

This chain links TRBV3-1 (or the pseudogene TRBV3-2) with TRBJ2-6, with D possibly TRBD1 on 6 matching bases. This CDR3 region has 15 residues. V lost 3 bases, J lost 1 base, and 7 bases lay in between. Per germline, CDR1 LGHDT and CDR2 YNNKEL (reference sequence). The CDR3 nucleotides are TGTGCCAGCAGCCAGGGGGCGTCTGGGGCCAACGTCCTGACTTTC. It yields the protein CASSQGASGANVLTF.

The rearrangement links TRBV6-5 to TRBJ2-5; D might be TRBD1 (7 bases). The CDR3 is 13 amino acids. Trimming shortened V by 5 bases and J by 6 bases, and 13 bases separated the two germline ends. Germline lookup yields CDR1 MNHEY and CDR2 SVGAGI. This CDR3 reads CASSQGGPKTQYF. The CDR3 DNA reads TGTGCCAGCAGTCAGGGGGGCCCAAAGACCCAGTACTTC.

The chain links TRBV11-2 to TRBJ1-6; the D gene is possibly TRBD1 (6 bases). Germline V gives CDR1 SGHAT, CDR2 FQNNGV. The V and J ends lost 0 bases and 8 bases respectively, with 11 bases between them. The CDR3 totals 15 residues. CDR3 sequence: CASSLDRGAHSPLHF. CDR3 DNA: TGTGCCAGCAGCTTAGACAGGGGCGCACATTCACCCCTCCACTTT.

The J gene is TRBJ1-6, the V gene TRBV28; D unresolved. V was pared by 4 bases and J by 0 bases, with 13 bases between. The V gene's germline CDR1 is MDHEN and CDR2 SYDVKM. The CDR3 is made up of 17 amino acids. CDR3 region: CASSYPAESSYNSPLHF. CDR3 DNA: TGTGCCAGCAGTTACCCGGCGGAGAGCTCCTATAATTCACCCCTCCACTTT.

The chain uses TRBV5-4 and TRBJ1-1; D is perhaps TRBD1 (6 bases). V lost 2 bases and J lost 11, with 16 bases in between. Germline CDR1 and CDR2: SGHNT and YYREEE (reference sequence). The CDR3 sequence is 13 residues long. The chain's CDR3 is CASSFKDSLFAFF. The CDR3 bases are TGTGCCAGCAGCTTTAAGGACAGTCTCTTTGCTTTCTTT.

The V and J genes are TRBV28 and TRBJ1-6; 7 bases agree with TRBD1. This CDR3 is built from 13 residues. Germline trimming cut 7 bases from V and 10 bases from J; bases unmatched to any gene: 7. Per the germline V gene, CDR1 is MDHEN and CDR2 is SYDVKM. CDR3 DNA sequence: TGTGCCAGCACGACAGGGCACCCCTCACCCCTCCACTTT. Residues: CASTTGHPSPLHF.

The V gene is TRBV6-5, the J gene TRBJ2-2; a possible D gene is TRBD2 (6 bases). The V and J ends lost 6 bases and 1 base respectively, with 12 bases between them. The CDR3 sequence is 15 residues long. From germline, CDR1 is MNHEY and CDR2 SVGAGI. This CDR3 is CASSFGSENTGELFF. Here the CDR3 DNA reads TGTGCCAGCAGCTTCGGGAGCGAGAACACCGGGGAGCTGTTTTTT.

The rearrangement uses TRBV30 and TRBJ1-1; the D gene is possibly TRBD1 (5 bases). Trimming cost V 5 bases and J 11 bases, with 21 bases left between them. Germline lookup yields CDR1 GTSNPN and CDR2 SVGIG (reference sequence). This CDR3 spans 13 amino acids. The CDR3 coding sequence is TGTGCCTGGCTCAAAACGTCGGGGGAAGGGGCTTTCTTT. Its translation is CAWLKTSGEGAFF. The full variable domain, with the rest looked up from reference TRBV30 and TRBJ1-1, is SQTIHQWPATLVQPVGSPLSLECTVEGTSNPNLYWYRQAAGRGLQLLFYSVGIGQISSEVPQNLSASRPQDRQFILSSKKLLLSDSGFYLCAWLKTSGEGAFFGQGTRLTVV.